The 21 T cell receptor beta chains below all came from one sample that was sequenced in a study of CD8 T cells in Susac syndrome. The RNA, about 0.45 to 1 ug, was put through reverse transcription using random hexamers. TCRdb analysed the immunoSEQ multiplex PCR reads with MiXCR anew, one entry per CDR3 protein. This repertoire shows approximately 200,000 distinct CDR3 sequences, roughly 96% found once; its top ten account for roughly 0.088%. The sequencing sample was made of CD4+ T cells from PBMCs. The origin of the receptors is a human donor with multiple sclerosis.

The chain employs TRBV12-3 or TRBV12-4 and TRBJ2-7; TRBD1 matches at 8 bases. Trimming at V came to 4 bases and at J to 2 bases, leaving 7 bases not matched to a gene. The CDR3 totals 15 residues. This CDR3 reads CASSSTGVPTYEQYF. CDR3 nucleotides: TGTGCCAGCAGTTCGACAGGGGTTCCCACCTACGAGCAGTACTTC.

The chain couples TRBV18 to TRBJ2-7; the D is unclear. This CDR3 region has 12 residues. The ends were cut back, 2 bases at V and 2 bases at J, with 4 bases in the middle. In germline, CDR1 is KGHSH, CDR2 LQKENI. The CDR3 protein is CASSPSAYEQYF. CDR3 coding DNA: TGTGCCAGCTCACCATCCGCCTACGAGCAGTACTTC.

J is TRBJ2-3 and V is TRBV20-1, with TRBD2 as a possible D gene (6 bases). Trimming cost V 5 bases and J 4 bases, with 28 bases left between them. The germline V gene has CDR1 DFQATT and CDR2 SNEGSKA (reference sequence). The CDR3 is made up of 18 amino acids. CDR3 nucleotide sequence: TGCAGTGCTCGCCCCCTTCCGGGAGTCGTGATCAGGGCAGATACGCAGTATTTT. Translated: CSARPLPGVVIRADTQYF.

The CDR3 spells CASSHQLSDTKETQYF. In nucleotides, the CDR3 is TGTGCCAGCAGCCACCAGTTAAGCGATACAAAAGAGACCCAGTACTTC. The chain uses TRBV14 and TRBJ2-5; D is undetermined. CDR3 length: 16 amino acids. The germline V gene encodes CDR1 SGHDN and CDR2 FVKESK. V lost 3 bases and J lost 3, with 17 bases in between.

This chain links TRBV4-1 with TRBJ2-1, with D possibly matching TRBD1 (7 bases). The CDR3 is 17 amino acids. Trimming pared 0 bases from V and 0 bases from J, leaving 12 bases between. Germline CDR1 reads MGHRA; CDR2 reads YSYEKL. CDR3 sequence: CASSQDLQGGSYNEQFF. The DNA for the CDR3 is TGCGCCAGCAGCCAAGATCTGCAGGGGGGCTCCTACAATGAGCAGTTCTTC.

This chain joins TRBV4-1 and TRBJ2-3; TRBD2 agrees at 8 bases. This CDR3 region has 16 residues. Germline CDR1 is MGHRA and CDR2 is YSYEKL. V shed 1 base, J shed 4 bases, and the junction held 7 bases outside the gene matches. CDR3 bases: TGCGCCAGCAGCCAAGCGGGAGGGCCAAGGGCAGATACGCAGTATTTT. As protein: CASSQAGGPRADTQYF.

The CDR3 nucleotides are TGTGCCAGCAGCGAGTGGCTAGCGGGAGAAACAGATACGCAGTATTTT. Its translation is CASSEWLAGETDTQYF. The chain has TRBV9 and TRBJ2-3; 10 bases are a match to TRBD2. This CDR3 region has 16 residues. The J segment lost 3 bases and the V segment lost 3 bases, leaving 7 bases of the junction unmatched. CDR1 is SGDLS, CDR2 YYNGEE, per germline.

This chain links TRBV12-3 or TRBV12-4 with TRBJ2-7, with 11 bases fitting TRBD2. V was pared by 8 bases and J by 6 bases, with 15 bases of the junction left unmatched. CDR3 size: 16 residues. CDR3 in amino acids: CASSLAGGPGAIEQYF. CDR3 bases: TGTGCCAGCTCTTTAGCGGGAGGGCCCGGTGCTATCGAGCAGTACTTC.

J is TRBJ1-1 and V is TRBV7-9, with 10 nucleotides matching TRBD1. The CDR3 contains 15 residues. CDR1 and CDR2 (germline): SEHNR, FQNEAQ (reference sequence). The trim removed 4 bases at V and 10 bases at J, leaving 12 bases unmatched. CDR3 sequence (DNA): TGTGCCAGCAGCTCTGGGGTGACAGGGGGCGATGGAGCTTTCTTT. Encoded protein: CASSSGVTGGDGAFF.

This chain links TRBV7-9 with TRBJ1-2; D not resolved. Germline CDR1 reads SEHNR; CDR2 reads FQNEAQ (reference sequence). The germline V and J ends were trimmed by 5 bases and 2 bases, with 15 bases remaining between them. This CDR3 spans 15 amino acids. DNA for the CDR3: TGTGCCAGCAGCCCGTCGACCCCCCGGAACTATGGCTACACCTTC. Amino acids: CASSPSTPRNYGYTF.

The chain couples TRBV12-3 or TRBV12-4 to TRBJ2-2; 9 bases agree with TRBD1. The ends lost 8 bases at V and 1 base at J; junction bases unmatched: 2. The CDR3 is 14 amino acids. For the CDR3, the DNA is TGTGCCAGCTTGGGACAGGGGAACACCGGGGAGCTGTTTTTT. Amino acid sequence: CASLGQGNTGELFF.

The gene calls are TRBV2 and TRBJ2-1; TRBD2 agrees at 11 bases. Trimming removed 6 bases from V and 10 bases from J; junction bases left unmatched: 5. The CDR3 has 13 residues. Germline CDR1 SNHLY, CDR2 FYNNEI. CDR3 sequence reads: CASRTSGVPEQFF. The DNA for the CDR3 is TGTGCCAGCAGGACTAGCGGGGTCCCCGAGCAGTTCTTC.

The J gene is TRBJ2-2, the V gene TRBV4-1; the D gene is possibly TRBD1 (6 bases). Trimming pared 4 bases from V and 5 bases from J, leaving 20 bases between. The germline gives CDR1 MGHRA, CDR2 YSYEKL. The CDR3 runs to 17 residues. CDR3 sequence reads: CASSRPAQGKPTGELFF. DNA of the CDR3: TGCGCCAGCAGCCGCCCGGCACAGGGAAAGCCAACCGGGGAGCTGTTTTTT.

This chain links TRBV7-8 with TRBJ2-3, with 11 bases identical to TRBD2. Germline CDR1 is SGHVS and CDR2 is FQNEAQ. This CDR3 contains 16 residues. The J segment lost 7 bases and the V segment lost 0 bases, leaving 6 bases of the junction unmatched. This chain's CDR3 is CASSLASGTSGNTQYF. The CDR3 region has the DNA TGTGCCAGCAGCTTAGCCTCCGGGACTAGCGGTAATACGCAGTATTTT.

V gene TRBV7-2 combines with J gene TRBJ2-2; the match to TRBD1 covers 7 bases. There are 13 residues in the CDR3. J gave up 4 bases and V 11 bases, and 7 bases lay outside the gene matches. The germline gives CDR1 SGHTA, CDR2 FQGNSA. The CDR3 loop is CAWAQGFTGELFF. The CDR3 bases are TGTGCCTGGGCACAGGGGTTCACCGGGGAGCTGTTTTTT.

The chain links TRBV9 to TRBJ2-1; 8 bases agree with TRBD1. CDR1 and CDR2 from the germline V gene are SGDLS and YYNGEE. The CDR3 extends over 19 amino acids. The V segment lost 3 bases and the J segment 1 base; nucleotides outside the gene matches: 15. CDR3 residues: CASSDRTGLGTWSYNEQFF. In nucleotides, the CDR3 is TGTGCCAGCAGCGACCGGACAGGGCTGGGAACGTGGTCCTACAATGAGCAGTTCTTC.

The rearrangement links TRBV25-1 to TRBJ2-7; D gene uncertain. This CDR3 is 13 amino acids long. CDR1 is MGHDK and CDR2 is SYGVNS in the germline V gene. The V and J ends lost 8 bases and 5 bases respectively, with 16 bases between them. CDR3 DNA: TGTGCCAGCGGAAATAGAAGGGTTGACGAGCAGTACTTC. Protein sequence: CASGNRRVDEQYF.

This clonotype appeared once. The gene calls are TRBV20-1 and TRBJ2-1, with D perhaps matching TRBD1 (5 bases). The CDR3 covers 13 residues. Trimming stripped 6 bases from V and 6 bases from J, with 15 bases between. Germline values: CDR1 DFQATT, CDR2 SNEGSKA (reference sequence). CDR3: CSARATASNEQFF. The CDR3, as DNA: TGCAGTGCCAGGGCAACTGCGTCCAATGAGCAGTTCTTC.

The rearrangement joins TRBV5-1 to TRBJ1-1; unclear D gene. V dropped 0 bases and J dropped 3 bases, with 9 bases sitting between them. Germline loops: CDR1 SGHRS, CDR2 YFSETQ. This CDR3 contains 14 residues. The CDR3 loop is CASSLGTRDTEAFF. CDR3 nucleotides: TGCGCCAGCAGCTTGGGCACGAGGGACACTGAAGCTTTCTTT.

The chain uses TRBV12-3 or TRBV12-4 and TRBJ2-1, with 9 bases matching TRBD2. The V gene end was trimmed by 5 bases and the J gene end by 13 bases; junction bases not matched to a gene: 12. The CDR3 length is 14 residues. CDR3 coding DNA: TGTGCCAGCAGTGGGACTAGCCATCCCCCGAATCAGTTCTTC. Translation: CASSGTSHPPNQFF.

The chain joins TRBV20-1 to TRBJ2-7, with a weak D call TRBD2 (6 bases). Trimming stripped 4 bases from V and 3 bases from J, with 22 bases between. This CDR3 region has 16 residues. Germline V lookup: CDR1 DFQATT, CDR2 SNEGSKA (reference sequence). The CDR3 nucleotides are TGCAGTGCTACCTACTCCTCCGGGACTCCAGACTACGAGCAGTACTTC. Translating it yields CSATYSSGTPDYEQYF.